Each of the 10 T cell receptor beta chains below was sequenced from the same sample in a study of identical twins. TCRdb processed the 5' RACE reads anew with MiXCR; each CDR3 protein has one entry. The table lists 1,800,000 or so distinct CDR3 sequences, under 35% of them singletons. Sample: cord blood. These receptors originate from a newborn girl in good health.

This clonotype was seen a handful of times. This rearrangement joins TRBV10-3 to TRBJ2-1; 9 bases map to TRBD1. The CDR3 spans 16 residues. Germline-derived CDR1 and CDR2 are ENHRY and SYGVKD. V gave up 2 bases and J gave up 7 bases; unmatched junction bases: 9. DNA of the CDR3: TGTGCCATCAGTGAGGAGGGACAGGGAGCAGAAAATGAGCAGTTCTTC. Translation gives CAISEEGQGAENEQFF.

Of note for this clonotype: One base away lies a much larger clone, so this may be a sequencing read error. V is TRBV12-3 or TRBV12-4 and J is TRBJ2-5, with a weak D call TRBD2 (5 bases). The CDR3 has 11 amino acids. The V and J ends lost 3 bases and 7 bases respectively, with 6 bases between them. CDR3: CASSFEGTQYF. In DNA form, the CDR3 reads TGTGCCAGCAGTTTTGAGGGGACCCAGTACTTC.

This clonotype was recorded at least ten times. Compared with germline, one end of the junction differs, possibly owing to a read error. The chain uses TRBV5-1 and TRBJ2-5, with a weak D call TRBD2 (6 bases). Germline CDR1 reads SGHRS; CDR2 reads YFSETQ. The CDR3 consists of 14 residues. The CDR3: CASSLTGTQETQYF. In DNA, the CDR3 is TGTGCCAGCAGTCTTACCGGGACTCAAGAGACCCAGTACTTC.

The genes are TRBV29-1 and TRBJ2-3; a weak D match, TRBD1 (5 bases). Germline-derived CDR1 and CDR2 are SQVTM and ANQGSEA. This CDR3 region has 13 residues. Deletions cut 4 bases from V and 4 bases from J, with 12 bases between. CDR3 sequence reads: CSVGRRRADTQYF. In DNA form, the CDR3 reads TGCAGCGTTGGCAGACGCAGGGCAGATACGCAGTATTTT.

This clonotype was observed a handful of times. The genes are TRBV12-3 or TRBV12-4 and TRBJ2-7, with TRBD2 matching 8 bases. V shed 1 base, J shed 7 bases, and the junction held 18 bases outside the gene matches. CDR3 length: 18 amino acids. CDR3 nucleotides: TGTGCCAGCAGTTTAGAGGGGGGACTAGGCACGCGGCACAATGAGCAGTACTTC. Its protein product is CASSLEGGLGTRHNEQYF.

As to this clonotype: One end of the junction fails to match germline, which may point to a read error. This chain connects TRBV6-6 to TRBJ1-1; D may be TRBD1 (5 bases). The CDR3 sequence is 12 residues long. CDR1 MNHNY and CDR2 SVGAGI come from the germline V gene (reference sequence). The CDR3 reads CASGGGRGEASF. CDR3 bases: TGTGCCAGCGGGGGGGGGAGAGGGGAAGCTTCCTTT.

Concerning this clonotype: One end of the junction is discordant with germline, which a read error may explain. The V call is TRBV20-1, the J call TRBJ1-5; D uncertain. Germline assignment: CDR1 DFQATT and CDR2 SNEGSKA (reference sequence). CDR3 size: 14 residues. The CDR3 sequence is CCARDTENYQPQHF. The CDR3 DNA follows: TGCTGTGCTAGAGATACAGAGAATTATCAGCCCCAGCATTTT.

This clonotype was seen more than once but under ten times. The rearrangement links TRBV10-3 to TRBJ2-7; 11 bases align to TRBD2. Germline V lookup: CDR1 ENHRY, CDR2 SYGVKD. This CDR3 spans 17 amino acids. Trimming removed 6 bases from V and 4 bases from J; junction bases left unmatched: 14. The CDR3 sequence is CAIRPGTSGGWVYEQYF. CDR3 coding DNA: TGTGCCATCAGGCCCGGGACTAGCGGCGGATGGGTGTACGAGCAGTACTTC.

The CDR3 nucleotides are TGCAGTGCTCACCGCCGAACAGCCCATAGGGAGCAGTACTTC. It is translated as CSAHRRTAHREQYF. This chain uses TRBV20-1 with TRBJ2-5, with a possible D match to TRBD2 (5 bases). From germline, CDR1 is DFQATT and CDR2 SNEGSKA (reference sequence). Trimming took off 5 bases at V and 11 bases at J, with 24 bases between the two ends. The CDR3 is made up of 14 amino acids.

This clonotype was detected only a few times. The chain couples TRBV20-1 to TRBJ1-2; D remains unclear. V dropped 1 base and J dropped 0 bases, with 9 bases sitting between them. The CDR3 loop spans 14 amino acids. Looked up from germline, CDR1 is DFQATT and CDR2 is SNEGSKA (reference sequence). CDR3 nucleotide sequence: TGCAGTGCTAGAGCGTGGGGAACTAACTATGGCTACACCTTC. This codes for CSARAWGTNYGYTF.